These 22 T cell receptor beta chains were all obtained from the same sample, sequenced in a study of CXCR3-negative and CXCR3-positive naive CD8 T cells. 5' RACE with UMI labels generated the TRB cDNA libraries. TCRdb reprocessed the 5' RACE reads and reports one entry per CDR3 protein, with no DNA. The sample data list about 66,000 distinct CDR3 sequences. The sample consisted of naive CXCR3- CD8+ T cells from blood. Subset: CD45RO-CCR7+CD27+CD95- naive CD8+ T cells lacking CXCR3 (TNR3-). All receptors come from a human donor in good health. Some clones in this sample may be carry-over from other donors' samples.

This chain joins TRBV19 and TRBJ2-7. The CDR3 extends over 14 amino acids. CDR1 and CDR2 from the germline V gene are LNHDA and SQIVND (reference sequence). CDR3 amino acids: CASSPDRRTYEQYF.

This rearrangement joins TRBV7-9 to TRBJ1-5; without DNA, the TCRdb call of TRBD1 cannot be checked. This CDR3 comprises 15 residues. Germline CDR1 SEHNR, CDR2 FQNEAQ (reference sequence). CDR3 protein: CASSSTGTGNQPQHF.

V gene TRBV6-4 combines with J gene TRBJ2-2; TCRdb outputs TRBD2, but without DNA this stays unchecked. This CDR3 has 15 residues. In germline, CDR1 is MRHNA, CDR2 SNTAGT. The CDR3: CASSRTSGNTGELFF.

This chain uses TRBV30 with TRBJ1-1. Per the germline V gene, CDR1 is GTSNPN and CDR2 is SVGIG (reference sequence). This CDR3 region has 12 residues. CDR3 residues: CAWVGGDTEAFF.

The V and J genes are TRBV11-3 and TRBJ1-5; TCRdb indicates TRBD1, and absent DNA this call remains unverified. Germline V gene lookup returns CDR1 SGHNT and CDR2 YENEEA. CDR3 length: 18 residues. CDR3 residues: CASSLDSGARGPREPQHF.

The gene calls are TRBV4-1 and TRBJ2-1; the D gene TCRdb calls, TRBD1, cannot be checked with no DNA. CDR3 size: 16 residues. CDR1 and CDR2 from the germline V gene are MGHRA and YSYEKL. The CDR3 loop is CASSPTGAQTINEQFF.

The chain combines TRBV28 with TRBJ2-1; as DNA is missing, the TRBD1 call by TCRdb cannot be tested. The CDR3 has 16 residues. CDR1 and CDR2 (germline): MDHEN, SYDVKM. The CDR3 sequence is CASTQGGTGVYNEQFF.

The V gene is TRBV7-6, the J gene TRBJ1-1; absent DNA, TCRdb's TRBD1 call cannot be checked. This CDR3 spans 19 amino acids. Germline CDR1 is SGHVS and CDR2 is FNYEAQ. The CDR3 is CASSLPPEGQGFPNTEAFF.

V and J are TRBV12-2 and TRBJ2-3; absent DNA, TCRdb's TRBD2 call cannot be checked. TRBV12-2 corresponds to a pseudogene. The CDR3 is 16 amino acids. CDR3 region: CASRPRARDSSDTQYF.

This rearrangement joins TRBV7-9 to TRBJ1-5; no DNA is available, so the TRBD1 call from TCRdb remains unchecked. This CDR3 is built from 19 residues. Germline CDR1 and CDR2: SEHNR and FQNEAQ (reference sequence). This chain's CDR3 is CASSLEGQGFIDFGQPQHF.

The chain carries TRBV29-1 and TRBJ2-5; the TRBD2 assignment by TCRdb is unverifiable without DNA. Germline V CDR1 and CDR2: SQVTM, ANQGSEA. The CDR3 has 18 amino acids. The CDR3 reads CSVGQNGLSGVPQETQYF.

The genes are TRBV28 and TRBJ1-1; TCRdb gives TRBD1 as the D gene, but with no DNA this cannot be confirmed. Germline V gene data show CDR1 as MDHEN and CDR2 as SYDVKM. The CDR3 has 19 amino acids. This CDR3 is CASTQRGAFNTPSNTEAFF.

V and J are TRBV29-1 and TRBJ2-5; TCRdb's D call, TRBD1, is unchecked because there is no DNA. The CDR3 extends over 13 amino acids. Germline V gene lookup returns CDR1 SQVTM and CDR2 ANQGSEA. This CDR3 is CSVEVGARETQYF.

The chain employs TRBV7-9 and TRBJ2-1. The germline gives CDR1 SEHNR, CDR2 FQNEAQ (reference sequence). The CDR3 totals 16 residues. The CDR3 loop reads CASSLIVAGPYNEQFF. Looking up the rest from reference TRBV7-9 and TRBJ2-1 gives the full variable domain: DTGVSQNPRHKITKRGQNVTFRCDPISEHNRLYWYRQTLGQGPEFLTYFQNEAQLEKSRLLSDRFSAERPKGSFSTLEIQRTEQGDSAMYLCASSLIVAGPYNEQFFGPGTRLTVL.

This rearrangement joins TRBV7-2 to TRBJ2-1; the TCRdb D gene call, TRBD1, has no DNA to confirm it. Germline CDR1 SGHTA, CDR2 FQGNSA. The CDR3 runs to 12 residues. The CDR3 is CASSFRGLEQFF.

The CDR3 loop reads CSSDPTQPDNEQFF. The chain carries TRBV29-1 and TRBJ2-1. The CDR3 consists of 14 residues. The germline CDR1 and CDR2 sequences are SQVTM and ANQGSEA.

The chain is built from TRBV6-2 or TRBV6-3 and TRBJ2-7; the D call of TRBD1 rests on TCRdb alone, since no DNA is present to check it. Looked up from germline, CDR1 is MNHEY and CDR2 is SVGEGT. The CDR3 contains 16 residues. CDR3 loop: CASSYGHPTGQYEQYF.

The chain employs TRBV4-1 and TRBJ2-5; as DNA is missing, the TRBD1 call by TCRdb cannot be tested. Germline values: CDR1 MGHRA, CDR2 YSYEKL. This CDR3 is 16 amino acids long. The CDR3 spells CASSHPTGDKQETQYF.

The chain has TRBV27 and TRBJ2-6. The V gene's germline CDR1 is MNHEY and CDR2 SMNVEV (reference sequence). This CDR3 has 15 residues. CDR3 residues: CASSDHGSGANVLTF. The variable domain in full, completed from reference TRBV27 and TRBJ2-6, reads EAQVTQNPRYLITVTGKKLTVTCSQNMNHEYMSWYRQDPGLGLRQIYYSMNVEVTDKGDVPEGYKVSRKEKRNFPLILESPSPNQTSLYFCASSDHGSGANVLTFGAGSRLTVL.

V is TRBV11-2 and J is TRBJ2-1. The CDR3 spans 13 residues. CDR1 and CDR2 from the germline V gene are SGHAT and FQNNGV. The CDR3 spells CASSLGSPWEQFF.

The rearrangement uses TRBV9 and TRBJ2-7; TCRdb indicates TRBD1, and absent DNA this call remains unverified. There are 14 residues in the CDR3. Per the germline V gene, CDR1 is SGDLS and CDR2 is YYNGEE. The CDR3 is CASSVGGGPYEQYF.

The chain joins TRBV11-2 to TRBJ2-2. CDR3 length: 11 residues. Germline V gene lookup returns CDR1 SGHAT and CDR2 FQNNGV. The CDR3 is CASSLQIELFF.